The 26 T cell receptor beta chains given below trace back to one sample, sequenced in a study of T cell responses to AZD1222 COVID-19 vaccine. TCRdb keeps only in-frame clones here, not all; method: immunoSEQ multiplex PCR. Of around 71,000 clones listed, 75% to 85% are singletons. This sample comprised peripheral blood, obtained 28 days after the second AZD1222 dose. These receptors were collected from an adult who received the AZD1222 COVID-19 vaccine.

V usage is TRBV19 and J usage is TRBJ1-5; TRBD1 might be the D (5 bases). The CDR3 covers 17 residues. Trimming shortened V by 2 bases and J by 3 bases, and 17 bases separated the two germline ends. Germline-derived CDR1 and CDR2 are LNHDA and SQIVND (reference sequence). CDR3 amino acids: CASSITGSGPINQPQHF. The CDR3 DNA is TGTGCCAGTAGTATAACAGGATCGGGGCCGATCAATCAGCCCCAGCATTTT.

The rearrangement joins TRBV20-1 to TRBJ2-5; D not resolved. Germline assignment: CDR1 DFQATT and CDR2 SNEGSKA (reference sequence). This CDR3 is built from 17 residues. The ends were cut back, 3 bases at V and 4 bases at J, with 24 bases in the middle. The CDR3 sequence: CSASPSLRKIVRETQYF. In DNA, the CDR3 is TGCAGTGCTAGTCCTTCTTTGAGGAAAATAGTTAGAGAGACCCAGTACTTC.

The genes are TRBV7-2 and TRBJ2-5; 8 bases match TRBD1. Germline-derived CDR1 and CDR2 are SGHTA and FQGNSA. There are 14 residues in the CDR3. V lost 4 bases and J lost 2; bases outside the gene matches: 3. Here the CDR3 DNA reads TGTGCCAGCAGCTCAAGGACAGGGCAAGAGACCCAGTACTTC. This codes for CASSSRTGQETQYF. Using reference TRBV7-2 and TRBJ2-5 for the parts outside the CDR3, the full variable domain is GAGVSQSPSNKVTEKGKDVELRCDPISGHTALYWYRQSLGQGLEFLIYFQGNSAPDKSGLPSDRFSAERTGGSVSTLTIQRTQQEDSAVYLCASSSRTGQETQYFGPGTRLLVL.

This chain uses TRBV11-3 with TRBJ2-3, with TRBD2 matching 13 bases. This CDR3 is 16 amino acids long. The V gene end was trimmed by 3 bases and the J gene end by 7 bases; junction bases not matched to a gene: 7. CDR1 is SGHNT and CDR2 is YENEEA in the germline V gene. In DNA, the CDR3 is TGTGCCAGCAGCTTTTCCGGGACTAGCGGGGTGAATACGCAGTATTTT. Protein product: CASSFSGTSGVNTQYF.

The rearrangement joins TRBV6-1 to TRBJ1-5, with 7 positions matching TRBD1. The V segment lost 0 bases and the J segment 10 bases; nucleotides outside the gene matches: 3. The length of the CDR3 is 13 residues. Looked up from germline, CDR1 is MNHNS and CDR2 is SASEGT. DNA of the CDR3: TGTGCCAGCAGTGAAGCAGGGGGCTTACCCCAGCATTTT. It yields the protein CASSEAGGLPQHF.

This rearrangement joins TRBV11-2 to TRBJ2-3, with 9 bases matching TRBD1. The trim removed 5 bases at V and 2 bases at J, leaving 11 bases unmatched. Germline V gene data show CDR1 as SGHAT and CDR2 as FQNNGV. CDR3 length equals 17 residues. The CDR3 sequence is CASSPSSGTGITDTQYF. The CDR3 bases are TGTGCCAGCAGCCCTTCTTCCGGGACAGGGATCACAGATACGCAGTATTTT.

This clone was seen only a few times. The chain uses TRBV9 and TRBJ1-2; maybe TRBD1 (6 bases). Germline V gene sequence: CDR1 SGDLS, CDR2 YYNGEE. The CDR3 is made up of 15 amino acids. The V end was cut by 0 bases, the J end by 8 bases, with 17 bases between. The DNA for the CDR3 is TGTGCCAGCAGCGTAGGAGCAGGGGTATTGGAAGGCTACACCTTC. It codes for CASSVGAGVLEGYTF.

This clone is a singleton in its sample. The chain has TRBV4-1 and TRBJ1-2; 7 positions match TRBD1. CDR3 length: 15 amino acids. Germline CDR1 and CDR2: MGHRA and YSYEKL. J gave up 4 bases and V 4 bases, and 9 bases lay outside the gene matches. The CDR3 reads CASSPGQAMGYGYTF. The CDR3, as DNA: TGCGCCAGCAGCCCCGGACAGGCCATGGGCTATGGCTACACCTTC.

V is TRBV29-1 and J is TRBJ1-2; a possible D gene is TRBD1 (6 bases). CDR3 length equals 12 residues. Trimming pared 8 bases from V and 7 bases from J, leaving 17 bases between. Per the germline V gene, CDR1 is SQVTM and CDR2 is ANQGSEA. The DNA for the CDR3 is TGCAGCACACCAGATCCGGGGGCTGGCTACACCTTC. As protein: CSTPDPGAGYTF.

The sample holds a few counts of this clone. The chain is built from TRBV7-8 and TRBJ2-1; 8 bases agree with TRBD2. V lost 1 base and J lost 2; bases outside the gene matches: 10. The CDR3 consists of 18 residues. Germline V gene sequence: CDR1 SGHVS, CDR2 FQNEAQ. CDR3 DNA sequence: TGTGCCAGCAGCTTAGTTGGGACCGCGGGGGGTCCCTACAATGAGCAGTTCTTC. Its protein product is CASSLVGTAGGPYNEQFF.

This chain links TRBV9 with TRBJ2-3; D is tentatively TRBD1 or TRBD2 (7 bases each). Germline V lookup: CDR1 SGDLS, CDR2 YYNGEE. The CDR3 covers 16 residues. V lost 4 bases, J lost 8 bases, and 23 bases lay in between. CDR3: CASSSAVGGPGGTQYF. The CDR3 nucleotides are TGTGCCAGCAGCTCAGCAGTAGGGGGCCCGGGGGGTACGCAGTATTTT.

The genes are TRBV10-1 and TRBJ1-1; D unclear. Germline V gene data show CDR1 as WNHNN and CDR2 as SYGVQD (reference sequence). With 3 bases removed from V and 2 bases from J, the gap between germline ends came to 7 bases. This CDR3 contains 13 residues. CDR3 nucleotides: TGCGCCAGCAGTGACCCACCAAACACTGAAGCTTTCTTT. Protein: CASSDPPNTEAFF.

The V gene is TRBV10-3, the J gene TRBJ1-5; the D is unclear. Trimming cost V 0 bases and J 5 bases, with 5 bases left between them. The CDR3 extends over 13 amino acids. CDR1 is ENHRY and CDR2 is SYGVKD in the germline V gene. DNA of the CDR3: TGTGCCATCAGTGAGTCGCGGGATCAGCCCCAGCATTTT. It encodes CAISESRDQPQHF.

J is TRBJ2-1 and V is TRBV19; no definite D call. The CDR3 covers 11 residues. Germline V gives CDR1 LNHDA, CDR2 SQIVND (reference sequence). V dropped 8 bases and J dropped 7 bases, with 9 bases sitting between them. The CDR3 DNA reads as TGTGCCAGTCAAGGGTGGAATGAGCAGTTCTTC. Amino acid sequence: CASQGWNEQFF.

The J gene is TRBJ1-4, the V gene TRBV7-8; maybe TRBD1 (5 bases). Germline CDR1 is SGHVS and CDR2 is FQNEAQ. The CDR3 spans 15 residues. V was shortened by 1 base and J by 0 bases, with 6 bases between the two germline ends. The CDR3 sequence: CASSLEQATNEKLFF. The CDR3 nucleotides are TGTGCCAGCAGCTTAGAACAGGCAACTAATGAAAAACTGTTTTTT.

The chain joins TRBV9 to TRBJ2-1, with D maybe TRBD2 (6 bases). Germline V gene sequence: CDR1 SGDLS, CDR2 YYNGEE. Trimming shortened V by 4 bases and J by 6 bases, and 14 bases separated the two germline ends. The CDR3 spans 14 residues. The CDR3 region has the DNA TGTGCCAGCAGCCCGAGACTAGGTGCCAATGAGCAGTTCTTC. This encodes CASSPRLGANEQFF. The whole variable domain, remainder taken from reference TRBV9 and TRBJ2-1, is DSGVTQTPKHLITATGQRVTLRCSPRSGDLSVYWYQQSLDQGLQFLIQYYNGEERAKGNILERFSAQQFPDLHSELNLSSLELGDSALYFCASSPRLGANEQFFGPGTRLTVL.

This clone appeared a single time. The chain recombines TRBV27 with TRBJ1-4; TRBD1 matches 8 bases. The junction had 6 bases not matched to a gene; V was cut back by 4 bases and J by 8 bases. The V gene's germline CDR1 is MNHEY and CDR2 SMNVEV (reference sequence). The CDR3 totals 14 residues. CDR3: CASSWGTGGEKLFF. CDR3 sequence (DNA): TGTGCCAGCAGTTGGGGGACAGGTGGCGAAAAACTGTTTTTT.

The J gene is TRBJ2-2, the V gene TRBV7-3; D may correspond to TRBD1 or TRBD2 (5 bases each). The V gene lost 1 base and the J gene lost 5 bases, with 17 bases spanning the gap. The germline CDR1 and CDR2 sequences are SGHTA and FQGTGA. The CDR3 is 17 residues long. The CDR3 region has the DNA TGTGCCAGCAGCTTAAGCGTTCCGGGTGAGGGGACCGGGGAGCTGTTTTTT. Its translation: CASSLSVPGEGTGELFF.

V gene TRBV4-1 combines with J gene TRBJ2-3; no definite D call. From germline, CDR1 is MGHRA and CDR2 YSYEKL. This CDR3 has 13 residues. V was trimmed by 0 bases and J by 8 bases, leaving 9 bases between them. The CDR3 nucleotides read TGCGCCAGCAGCCAAGAAGTACAAGTTACGCAGTATTTT. As protein: CASSQEVQVTQYF.

V usage is TRBV24-1 and J usage is TRBJ2-7; TRBD1 might be the D (8 bases). V dropped 4 bases and J dropped 5 bases, with 17 bases sitting between them. Germline CDR1 KGHDR, CDR2 SFDVKD. This CDR3 spans 15 amino acids. The CDR3 region has the DNA TGTGCCACCAGTGACCCTACAGGGGGAGGGGACGAGCAGTACTTC. Protein sequence: CATSDPTGGGDEQYF.

The J gene is TRBJ1-5, the V gene TRBV6-5, with a weak D call TRBD1 (6 bases). The CDR3 sequence is 14 residues long. The V gene lost 4 bases and the J gene lost 6 bases, with 13 bases spanning the gap. Germline-derived CDR1 and CDR2 are MNHEY and SVGAGI. The CDR3 nucleotides read TGTGCCAGCAGTTCAGGGGTAGGGTTTCAGCCCCAGCATTTT. Its protein product is CASSSGVGFQPQHF.

The V call is TRBV6-1, the J call TRBJ1-1; no clear D. CDR3 size: 13 residues. Trimming pared 11 bases from V and 1 base from J, leaving 14 bases between. Germline V gene data show CDR1 as MNHNS and CDR2 as SASEGT. Written as DNA, the CDR3 is TGTGCCGGAAAGGGAATTGGGAACACTGAAGCTTTCTTT. It encodes CAGKGIGNTEAFF.

The chain links TRBV5-1 to TRBJ1-1, with D possibly being TRBD1 (6 bases). The CDR3 length is 15 residues. Trimming took 4 bases from V and 1 from J, leaving 14 bases between them. The germline gives CDR1 SGHRS, CDR2 YFSETQ. CDR3 in amino acids: CASSTTGSGNTEAFF. CDR3 DNA sequence: TGCGCCAGCAGCACCACAGGGTCGGGGAACACTGAAGCTTTCTTT.

J is TRBJ2-1 and V is TRBV19, with 9 bases fitting TRBD2. The CDR3 length is 16 residues. Looked up from germline, CDR1 is LNHDA and CDR2 is SQIVND (reference sequence). V dropped 3 bases and J dropped 1; count of bases not matched to a gene: 4. CDR3: CASSMSSGASYNEQFF. The DNA for the CDR3 is TGTGCCAGTAGTATGTCTAGCGGGGCGTCCTACAATGAGCAGTTCTTC.

CDR3 DNA sequence: TGTGCCACCAGCAGTAGGACAGGGTGGGCCCCCCTCGAGCAGTACTTC. Translated, it gives CATSSRTGWAPLEQYF. V and J are TRBV15 and TRBJ2-7; 8 nucleotides match TRBD1. In germline, CDR1 is LNHNV, CDR2 YYDKDF (reference sequence). The CDR3 contains 16 residues. J gave up 6 bases and V 3 bases, and 13 bases lay outside the gene matches.

This clone has only a few counts. The rearrangement joins TRBV4-1 to TRBJ2-3; TRBD1 might be the D (6 bases). The CDR3 contains 16 residues. CDR1 is MGHRA and CDR2 is YSYEKL in the germline V gene. With 3 bases removed from V and 2 bases from J, the gap between germline ends came to 15 bases. The CDR3: CASSHPRTATTDTQYF. In DNA, the CDR3 is TGCGCCAGCAGCCATCCTAGGACAGCAACCACAGATACGCAGTATTTT.